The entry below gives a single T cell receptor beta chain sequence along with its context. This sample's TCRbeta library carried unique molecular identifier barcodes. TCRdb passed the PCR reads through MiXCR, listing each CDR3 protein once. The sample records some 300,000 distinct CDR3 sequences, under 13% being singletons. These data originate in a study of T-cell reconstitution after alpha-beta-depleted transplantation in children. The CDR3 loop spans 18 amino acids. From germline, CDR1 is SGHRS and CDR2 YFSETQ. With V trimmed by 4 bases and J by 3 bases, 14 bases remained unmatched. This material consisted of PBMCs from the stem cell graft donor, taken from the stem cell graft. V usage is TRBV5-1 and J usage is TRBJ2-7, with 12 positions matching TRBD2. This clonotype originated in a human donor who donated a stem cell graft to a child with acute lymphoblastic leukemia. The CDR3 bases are TGCGCCAGCAGCAAAGGGGTGACTAGCGGGAGAAGGAACTACGAGCAGTACTTC. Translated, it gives CASSKGVTSGRRNYEQYF.